The 17 T cell receptor beta chains below all came from one sample that was sequenced in a study of shared T cell receptors in the human thymus (dated by TCRdb to about 2021). The library was made by the immunoSEQ multiplex PCR assay. The table comes from immuneACCESS by way of TCRdb, which keeps in-frame sequences with V and J called. Part of the clones is missing from these tables; in studies checked, under half for an unresolved V gene and the rest for unknown reasons. Present in this sample are about 660,000 clones, 88% of which were seen just once. The ten top clones hold 0.01% of the sample. These data are also associated with another study on human thymus T cells.

The sample taken for sequencing was thymocytes. These receptors all come from a boy under two years old with a congenital heart defect. Donor details come from another sample of the same person, matched by shared clones.

DNA of the CDR3: TGTGCCAGCAGTGGACGGGTTCTAGCGGGAGCCACCGGGGAGCTGTTTTTT. Its translation is CASSGRVLAGATGELFF. This chain links TRBV2 with TRBJ2-2, with 10 bases that match TRBD2. Germline CDR1 and CDR2: SNHLY and FYNNEI. There are 17 residues in the CDR3. Unmatched junction bases numbered 9, after V lost 4 bases and J lost 4 bases.

The chain couples TRBV6-1 to TRBJ1-1; a possible D gene is TRBD1 (5 bases). CDR3 length equals 16 residues. V lost 3 bases to trimming and J lost 1 base, with 15 bases between them. Germline assignment: CDR1 MNHNS and CDR2 SASEGT. CDR3 bases: TGTGCCAGCAGTGACGGGCAGGGCGGTGCGAACACTGAAGCTTTCTTT. As protein: CASSDGQGGANTEAFF.

The V gene is TRBV7-6, the J gene TRBJ2-1, with 13 bases fitting TRBD2. Unmatched junction bases numbered 10, after V lost 5 bases and J lost 6 bases. Germline CDR1 SGHVS, CDR2 FNYEAQ. This CDR3 has 17 residues. Here the CDR3 reads CASSLPGLAGHPNEQFF. The CDR3 DNA is TGTGCCAGCAGCCTACCGGGACTAGCGGGACATCCCAATGAGCAGTTCTTC.

The gene calls are TRBV7-9 and TRBJ2-7, with D unresolved. From germline, CDR1 is SEHNR and CDR2 FQNEAQ (reference sequence). V lost 5 bases and J lost 3, with 17 bases in between. The CDR3 length is 15 residues. The CDR3 region has the DNA TGTGCCAGCAGCCCACTACTACCCCCAAACTACGAGCAGTACTTC. Translation: CASSPLLPPNYEQYF.

The chain carries TRBV6-5 and TRBJ1-3, with 7 bases lining up with TRBD1. Unmatched junction bases numbered 5, after V lost 6 bases and J lost 0 bases. Germline assignment: CDR1 MNHEY and CDR2 SVGAGI. The CDR3 runs 15 residues. This chain's CDR3 is CASRPGQFSGNTIYF. CDR3 in DNA: TGTGCCAGCAGGCCGGGACAGTTCTCTGGAAACACCATATATTTT.

The chain combines TRBV6-4 with TRBJ2-3; 8 bases map to TRBD2. The germline V gene encodes CDR1 MRHNA and CDR2 SNTAGT. The ends lost 6 bases at V and 0 bases at J; junction bases unmatched: 8. The CDR3 has 16 residues. CDR3 region: CASRISSGQSTDTQYF. The CDR3 nucleotides are TGTGCCAGCAGGATCTCTAGCGGGCAGAGCACAGATACGCAGTATTTT.

This clone was counted only a few times. The V and J genes are TRBV4-3 and TRBJ2-7; no definite D call. CDR1 is LGHNA and CDR2 is YSLEER in the germline V gene. This CDR3 is built from 15 residues. V gave up 4 bases and J gave up 2 bases, with 15 bases separating them. The CDR3 bases are TGCGCCAGCAGCCCCTCCATCCGGTCGCCCTACGAGCAGTACTTC. Translation gives CASSPSIRSPYEQYF.

J is TRBJ2-1 and V is TRBV11-2; 7 positions agree with TRBD2. Looked up from germline, CDR1 is SGHAT and CDR2 is FQNNGV. Trimming removed 5 bases from V and 5 bases from J; junction bases left unmatched: 12. CDR3 size: 16 residues. CDR3 sequence (DNA): TGTGCCAGCAGCATTCCCCTGGGGCGGGGGAACAATGAGCAGTTCTTC. This encodes CASSIPLGRGNNEQFF.

The chain combines TRBV7-9 with TRBJ2-5; 8 bases map to TRBD1. In germline, CDR1 is SEHNR, CDR2 FQNEAQ (reference sequence). The length of the CDR3 is 16 residues. The junction had 9 bases not matched to a gene; V was cut back by 3 bases and J by 3 bases. The CDR3: CASSLRTGMLKETQYF. The DNA for the CDR3 is TGTGCCAGCAGCTTGAGGACAGGGATGTTAAAAGAGACCCAGTACTTC.

V is TRBV7-9 and J is TRBJ2-1; tentatively, D is TRBD2 (6 bases). Germline values: CDR1 SEHNR, CDR2 FQNEAQ (reference sequence). This CDR3 spans 13 amino acids. Trimming took off 5 bases at V and 4 bases at J, with 9 bases between the two ends. In DNA, the CDR3 is TGTGCCAGCAGCCAGGGACTGTACAATGAGCAGTTCTTC. It encodes CASSQGLYNEQFF.

The chain carries TRBV9 and TRBJ2-2, with 9 bases identical to TRBD2. The CDR3 length is 16 residues. The ends lost 2 bases at V and 2 bases at J; junction bases unmatched: 4. Germline-derived CDR1 and CDR2 are SGDLS and YYNGEE. CDR3 loop: CASSVTGTSNTGELFF. The DNA for the CDR3 is TGTGCCAGCAGCGTTACCGGGACTAGCAACACCGGGGAGCTGTTTTTT.

The V gene is TRBV6-5, the J gene TRBJ1-1; D is perhaps TRBD1 (5 bases). Germline V gene data show CDR1 as MNHEY and CDR2 as SVGAGI. CDR3 length equals 15 residues. Between the trimmed V and J ends, which lost 4 bases and 3 bases, there was a span of 15 bases. The CDR3, as DNA: TGTGCCAGCAGTTTCGTGGGAGGGGCGGACACTGAAGCTTTCTTT. It encodes CASSFVGGADTEAFF.

V is TRBV30 and J is TRBJ2-7, with D maybe TRBD1 (6 bases). Germline V gene data show CDR1 as GTSNPN and CDR2 as SVGIG (reference sequence). The CDR3 has 15 amino acids. V was shortened by 0 bases and J by 5 bases, with 17 bases between the two germline ends. CDR3 coding DNA: TGTGCCTGGAGTGTAACGCCGGGACACCACCACGAGCAGTACTTC. It is translated as CAWSVTPGHHHEQYF.

V is TRBV4-3 and J is TRBJ2-3, with 12 bases fitting TRBD2. This CDR3 has 18 amino acids. Per the germline V gene, CDR1 is LGHNA and CDR2 is YSLEER. Trimming at V came to 0 bases and at J to 2 bases, leaving 6 bases not matched to a gene. DNA for the CDR3: TGCGCCAGCAGCCAAGATAGGCTAGCGGGAGGGACCACAGATACGCAGTATTTT. Amino acid sequence: CASSQDRLAGGTTDTQYF.

The chain is built from TRBV28 and TRBJ2-7, with TRBD1 matching over 9 bases. The J segment lost 3 bases and the V segment lost 3 bases, leaving 9 bases of the junction unmatched. This CDR3 has 16 residues. CDR1 and CDR2 (germline): MDHEN, SYDVKM. The CDR3, as DNA: TGTGCCAGCAGTTTGGGACAGGGCCTAGGCTACTACGAGCAGTACTTC. Its translation: CASSLGQGLGYYEQYF.

The V gene is TRBV6-1, the J gene TRBJ1-5; 7 bases are shared with TRBD1. Trimming took 4 bases from V and 3 from J; bases not matched to a gene: 12. The CDR3 covers 17 residues. Germline CDR1 MNHNS, CDR2 SASEGT. DNA for the CDR3: TGTGCCAGCAGTGTGTGGGGCTCCACAGGGGACAATCAGCCCCAGCATTTT. It codes for CASSVWGSTGDNQPQHF.

The J gene is TRBJ2-7, the V gene TRBV7-9; 9 nucleotides match TRBD2. This CDR3 spans 13 amino acids. Germline V gene sequence: CDR1 SEHNR, CDR2 FQNEAQ (reference sequence). V lost 5 bases to trimming and J lost 4 bases; unmatched junction nucleotides: 3. CDR3 residues: CASSPTSGYEQYF. CDR3 DNA: TGTGCCAGCAGCCCGACTAGCGGATACGAGCAGTACTTC.